The 20 T cell receptor beta chains presented below share a single source sample, sequenced in a study of blood T cell repertoires in COVID-19. Sequencing used immunoSEQ multiplex PCR; TCRdb keeps in-frame clones, though not all of them. The data show 200,000 to 300,000 clones, just under 85% seen once. Material for sequencing was peripheral blood. The receptor set was obtained from a woman aged 80 or older with acute or convalescent COVID-19.

J is TRBJ2-3 and V is TRBV5-8, with 13 bases that match TRBD2. V trimming: 5 bases; J trimming: 3 bases; junction bases outside the gene matches: 6. CDR3 length equals 16 residues. Germline-derived CDR1 and CDR2 are SGHTS and YDEGEE. This CDR3 is CASRATSGGHTDTQYF. DNA of the CDR3: TGTGCCAGCAGAGCGACTAGCGGGGGGCATACAGATACGCAGTATTTT.

The J gene is TRBJ2-3, the V gene TRBV10-3, with D possibly TRBD1 on 6 matching bases. The ends were cut back, 4 bases at V and 2 bases at J, with 19 bases in the middle. The length of the CDR3 is 17 residues. Germline V gives CDR1 ENHRY, CDR2 SYGVKD. The CDR3 region is CAISGAASDSYTDTQYF. The DNA of the CDR3 is TGTGCCATCAGTGGAGCCGCATCGGACAGTTACACAGATACGCAGTATTTT.

In nucleotides, the CDR3 is TGTGCCAGCAGTGATCTGGGCGCCGGAAATGAAAAACTGTTTTTT. This translates into CASSDLGAGNEKLFF. The chain recombines TRBV2 with TRBJ1-4; no clear D. Germline V lookup: CDR1 SNHLY, CDR2 FYNNEI. The V gene lost 3 bases and the J gene lost 5 bases, with 13 bases spanning the gap. The CDR3 sequence is 15 residues long.

The CDR3 loop is CASSVSANYGYTF. The CDR3 nucleotides are TGTGCCAGCAGCGTTTCCGCTAACTATGGCTACACCTTC. The V gene is TRBV9, the J gene TRBJ1-2; D gene uncertain. Trimming took 2 bases from V and 0 from J, leaving 5 bases between them. Germline loops: CDR1 SGDLS, CDR2 YYNGEE. The CDR3 contains 13 residues.

V usage is TRBV7-2 and J usage is TRBJ1-3, with no clear D. The germline V gene encodes CDR1 SGHTA and CDR2 FQGNSA. The CDR3 consists of 16 residues. The V end was cut by 4 bases, the J end by 0 bases, with 13 bases between. The CDR3 DNA follows: TGTGCCAGCAGCTCCGGTCCGGTTGGCTCTGGAAACACCATATATTTT. Translating it yields CASSSGPVGSGNTIYF.

The V and J genes are TRBV12-5 and TRBJ2-7; TRBD1 aligns across 10 bases. CDR3 size: 17 residues. Trimming cost V 0 bases and J 7 bases; bases outside gene matches: 12. Germline CDR1 is LGHNT and CDR2 is FRNRAP. The CDR3 sequence: CASGLVRWDRGPREQYF. As DNA, the CDR3 is TGTGCTAGTGGTTTGGTACGTTGGGACAGGGGCCCTCGAGAGCAGTACTTC.

The rearrangement joins TRBV9 to TRBJ2-7; the D gene is possibly TRBD1 (6 bases). The CDR3 extends over 14 amino acids. Germline V gene lookup returns CDR1 SGDLS and CDR2 YYNGEE. The V gene lost 3 bases and the J gene lost 0 bases, with 10 bases spanning the gap. CDR3 loop: CASSGGTSSYEQYF. In nucleotides, the CDR3 is TGTGCCAGCAGCGGGGGGACATCCTCCTACGAGCAGTACTTC.

The chain joins TRBV4-1 to TRBJ1-5; 11 bases match TRBD1. Germline V gene sequence: CDR1 MGHRA, CDR2 YSYEKL. V shed 4 bases, J shed 6 bases, and the junction held 5 bases outside the gene matches. The CDR3 has 15 amino acids. CDR3 nucleotide sequence: TGCGCCAGCAGCCGAGGGACAGGGGGGGGTCAGCCCCAGCATTTT. The encoded protein is CASSRGTGGGQPQHF.

The chain uses TRBV5-1 and TRBJ1-4; the match to TRBD1 covers 8 bases. Germline V gives CDR1 SGHRS, CDR2 YFSETQ. CDR3 size: 13 residues. Trimming removed 3 bases from V and 8 bases from J; junction bases left unmatched: 3. The CDR3 spells CASSYWTGEKLFF. Written as DNA, the CDR3 is TGCGCCAGCAGCTATTGGACAGGGGAAAAACTGTTTTTT.

The CDR3 bases are TGCAGTGCTAGTTCGGGGGTCGAGCAGTACTTC. This codes for CSASSGVEQYF. The chain couples TRBV20-1 to TRBJ2-7; possible D gene TRBD2, 6 bases. The germline gives CDR1 DFQATT, CDR2 SNEGSKA (reference sequence). The V end lost 3 bases, the J end lost 6 bases, and 9 bases lay between the germline ends. The CDR3 length is 11 residues.

This clone has just one count. CDR3 region: CASRDRGPSNQPQHF. CDR3 nucleotide sequence: TGCGCCAGCAGGGACAGGGGCCCCAGCAATCAGCCCCAGCATTTT. The rearrangement joins TRBV10-2 to TRBJ1-5; TRBD1 matches at 9 bases. Germline V CDR1 and CDR2: WSHSY, SAAADI. V lost 6 bases, J lost 1 base, and 4 bases stayed unmatched. The CDR3 is 15 amino acids.

This clone was counted once. The chain recombines TRBV6-4 with TRBJ2-1; 9 bases align to TRBD1. Trimming took 6 bases from V and 5 from J; bases not matched to a gene: 5. This CDR3 has 14 residues. Germline CDR1 and CDR2: MRHNA and SNTAGT. CDR3 loop: CASSAGTGNNEQFF. The DNA for the CDR3 is TGTGCCAGCAGCGCCGGGACAGGGAACAATGAGCAGTTCTTC.

This rearrangement joins TRBV7-9 to TRBJ1-1, with a tentative D call TRBD1 (5 bases). This CDR3 has 15 residues. The germline V gene encodes CDR1 SEHNR and CDR2 FQNEAQ (reference sequence). Trimming stripped 7 bases from V and 4 bases from J, with 19 bases between. CDR3 loop: CASTSGGSKGTEAFF. Written as DNA, the CDR3 is TGTGCCAGCACGAGCGGGGGGTCGAAGGGCACTGAAGCTTTCTTT. The complete variable domain, with remaining parts taken from reference TRBV7-9 and TRBJ1-1, reads DTGVSQNPRHKITKRGQNVTFRCDPISEHNRLYWYRQTLGQGPEFLTYFQNEAQLEKSRLLSDRFSAERPKGSFSTLEIQRTEQGDSAMYLCASTSGGSKGTEAFFGQGTRLTVV.

This clone was seen just once. The rearrangement links TRBV4-1 to TRBJ1-5; tentative D call: TRBD1 (6 bases). V shed 0 bases and J shed 2 bases, with 23 bases lying between them. CDR1 and CDR2 from the germline V gene are MGHRA and YSYEKL. The CDR3 totals 20 residues. This chain's CDR3 is CASSQDRIPAWDKGNQPQHF. The CDR3 DNA sequence: TGCGCCAGCAGCCAAGATCGTATCCCTGCCTGGGACAAGGGCAATCAGCCCCAGCATTTT.

The chain combines TRBV6-5 with TRBJ2-1, with 8 bases identical to TRBD2. The CDR3 extends over 16 amino acids. CDR1 MNHEY and CDR2 SVGAGI come from the germline V gene. The ends lost 0 bases at V and 7 bases at J; junction bases unmatched: 8. As DNA, the CDR3 is TGTGCCAGCAGTTACTCGATTGTAGCGGGGTCAAATGAGCAGTTCTTC. Its protein product is CASSYSIVAGSNEQFF.

J is TRBJ2-3 and V is TRBV12-3 or TRBV12-4; 7 nucleotides match TRBD1. V gave up 3 bases and J gave up 5 bases; unmatched junction bases: 2. The CDR3 consists of 13 residues. The CDR3 coding sequence is TGTGCCAGCAGTTTGAGGGGGCAAGATACGCAGTATTTT. It encodes CASSLRGQDTQYF.

The chain recombines TRBV10-3 with TRBJ2-5, with 9 bases fitting TRBD1. CDR1 is ENHRY, CDR2 SYGVKD, per germline. CDR3 size: 13 residues. J lost 5 bases, V lost 8 bases, and 6 bases had no gene match. This CDR3 is CAISGTGKETQYF. The CDR3 nucleotides read TGTGCCATCTCCGGGACAGGGAAGGAGACCCAGTACTTC.

The V gene is TRBV10-3, the J gene TRBJ2-6; the match to TRBD1 covers 10 bases. The CDR3 has 16 amino acids. Looked up from germline, CDR1 is ENHRY and CDR2 is SYGVKD. The trim removed 4 bases at V and 2 bases at J, leaving 2 bases unmatched. The CDR3 DNA reads as TGTGCCATCAGTGGAGGGACAGGGGCTGGGGCCAACGTCCTGACTTTC. This codes for CAISGGTGAGANVLTF.

The chain has TRBV27 and TRBJ1-1, with D possibly TRBD1 on 5 matching bases. Trimming removed 3 bases at V and 5 bases at J, with 13 bases between. The germline V gene has CDR1 MNHEY and CDR2 SMNVEV (reference sequence). The CDR3 has 14 residues. CDR3 in DNA: TGTGCCAGCAGTTTTTTCGCAGGGATGACTGAAGCTTTCTTT. It specifies CASSFFAGMTEAFF.

The chain links TRBV28 to TRBJ2-3, with 7 bases aligning to TRBD1. Germline CDR1 and CDR2: MDHEN and SYDVKM. This CDR3 comprises 16 residues. J gave up 0 bases and V 10 bases, and 13 bases lay outside the gene matches. CDR3 bases: TGTGCCACCCGTAGATGGACAGGTATGAGCACAGATACGCAGTATTTT. Translated: CATRRWTGMSTDTQYF.